This T cell receptor (beta chain) was identified in a study of vaccination effects on CD4 cells after COVID-19. Points from the study as a whole: Substantial clonal contraction characterized both infection- and vaccine-induced clones late after vaccination.

From germline, CDR1 is SGHRS and CDR2 YFSETQ. CDR3 length: 15 residues. Deletions cut 0 bases from V and 3 bases from J, with 11 bases between. Viral peptide pools were used in the ViraFEST assay to expand antigen-specific CD4+ T cells, and sequencing came afterward. Following a 10-day culture, CD4+ T cells were purified. Vaccine administered to participants consisted of two doses of either BNT162b2 or mRNA-1273. None of the vaccinated had previously contracted SARS-CoV-2, and their nucleocapsid antibodies tested negative. Fresh IL-2-containing medium replaced half the medium on days 3 and 7. Only in-frame clones appear in the TCRdb table, and some are missing; sequencing was by immunoSEQ multiplex PCR. In the table there are more than 50,000 clones, roughly 76% of which are singletons. As for this clone: Its antigen is currently unknown.

The chain uses TRBV5-1 and TRBJ2-3; D uncertain. This sequence was found in a human donor who received a COVID-19 vaccine. The sample in question was CD4+ T cells from PBMCs cultured with HCoV-OC43 spike peptides, obtained after COVID-19 vaccination. Described subset: HCoV-OC43 spike overlapping peptide pool stimulation. CDR3 in DNA: TGCGCCAGCAGCTTGGGCCGCACCGTTACAGATACGCAGTATTTT. Residues: CASSLGRTVTDTQYF.